This T cell receptor beta chain is from a study of early T cells in non-severe SARS-CoV-2 infection. Across the study: Whole-blood bulk RNA, unsorted, was sequenced, and chains were unpaired.

This clonotype was detected only a few times. Its specificity is not known. Researchers attached unique molecular identifiers to individual cDNA molecules. TCRdb re-analysed the 5' RACE reads in MiXCR, keeping a single row per CDR3 protein. Seen here are tens of thousands of distinct CDR3 sequences, roughly 18% observed once, and the top ten hold about 8.2%. V was clipped by 3 bases and J by 5 bases, with 10 bases between them. There are 13 residues in the CDR3. The study, taken as a whole, reports: Clonotype matching in VDJdb favored anti-spike CD8 responses and did not capture private and CD4 specificities.

The V call is TRBV12-3 or TRBV12-4, the J call TRBJ1-1, with D possibly TRBD1 on 6 matching bases. The TCR originated in an adult who was a healthcare worker with PCR-confirmed SARS-CoV-2 infection or an uninfected control (not recorded which). This material consisted of whole blood, taken at baseline. The CDR3 DNA reads TGTGCCAGCAGTTTTGGAGGGGGAACTGAAGCTTTCTTT. Its protein product is CASSFGGGTEAFF.